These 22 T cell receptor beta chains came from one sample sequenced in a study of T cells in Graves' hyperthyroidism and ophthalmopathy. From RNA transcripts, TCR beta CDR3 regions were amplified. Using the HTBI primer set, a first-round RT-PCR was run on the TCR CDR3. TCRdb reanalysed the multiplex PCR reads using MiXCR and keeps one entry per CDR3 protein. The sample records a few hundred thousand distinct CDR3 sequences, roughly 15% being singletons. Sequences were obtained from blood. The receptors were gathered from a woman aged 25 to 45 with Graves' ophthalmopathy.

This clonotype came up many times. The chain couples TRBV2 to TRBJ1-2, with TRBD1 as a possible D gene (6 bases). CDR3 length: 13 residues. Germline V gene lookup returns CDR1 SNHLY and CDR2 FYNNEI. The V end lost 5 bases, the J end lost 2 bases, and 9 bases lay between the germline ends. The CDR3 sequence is CASSRTANYGYTF. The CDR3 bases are TGTGCCAGCAGTAGGACAGCCAACTATGGCTACACCTTC.

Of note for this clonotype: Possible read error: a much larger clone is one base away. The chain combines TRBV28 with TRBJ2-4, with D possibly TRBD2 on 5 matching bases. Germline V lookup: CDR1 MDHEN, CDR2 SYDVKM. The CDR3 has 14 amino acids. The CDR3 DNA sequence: TGTACCAGCAGCCCTATGAGGGTGGGAAACATTCAGTACTTC. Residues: CTSSPMRVGNIQYF.

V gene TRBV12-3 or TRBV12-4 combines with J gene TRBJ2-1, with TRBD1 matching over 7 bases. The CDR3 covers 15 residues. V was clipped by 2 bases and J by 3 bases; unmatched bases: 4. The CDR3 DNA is TGTGCCAGCAGTTTATCGGGGACAGTCTACAATGAGCAGTTCTTC. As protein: CASSLSGTVYNEQFF.

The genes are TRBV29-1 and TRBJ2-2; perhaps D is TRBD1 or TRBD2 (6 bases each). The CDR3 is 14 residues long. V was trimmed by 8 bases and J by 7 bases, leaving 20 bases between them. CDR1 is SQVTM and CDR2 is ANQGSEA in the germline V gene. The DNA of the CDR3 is TGCAGCTCAGGTGGGGGGCGGATTGGCGGGGAGCTGTTTTTT. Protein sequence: CSSGGGRIGGELFF.

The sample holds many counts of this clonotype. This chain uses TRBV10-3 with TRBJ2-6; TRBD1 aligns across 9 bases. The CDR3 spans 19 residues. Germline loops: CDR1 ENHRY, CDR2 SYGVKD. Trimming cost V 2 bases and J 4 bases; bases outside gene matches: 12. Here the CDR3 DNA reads TGTGCCATCAGTGAGCCAACCCGGGACAGGGTGAAAGGGGCCAACGTCCTGACTTTC. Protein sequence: CAISEPTRDRVKGANVLTF.

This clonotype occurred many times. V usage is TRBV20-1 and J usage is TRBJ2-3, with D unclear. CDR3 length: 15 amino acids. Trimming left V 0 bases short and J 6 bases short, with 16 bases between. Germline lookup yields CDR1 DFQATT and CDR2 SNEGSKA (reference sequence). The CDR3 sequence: CSAREEPGDPDTQYF. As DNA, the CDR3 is TGCAGTGCTAGAGAAGAGCCGGGTGACCCGGATACGCAGTATTTT.

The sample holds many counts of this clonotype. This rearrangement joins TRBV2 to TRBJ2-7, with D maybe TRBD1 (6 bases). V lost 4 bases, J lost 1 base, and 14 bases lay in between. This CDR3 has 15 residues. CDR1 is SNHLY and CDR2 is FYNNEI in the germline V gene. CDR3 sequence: CASSARAGVSYEQYF. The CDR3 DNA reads TGTGCCAGCAGTGCCAGGGCAGGGGTTTCCTACGAGCAGTACTTC.

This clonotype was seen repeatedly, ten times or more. The CDR3 DNA reads TGTGCCAGCACATCGAACTCCTACGAGCAGTACTTC. This translates into CASTSNSYEQYF. The gene calls are TRBV6-1 and TRBJ2-7; D is ambiguous. Germline assignment: CDR1 MNHNS and CDR2 SASEGT. The CDR3 loop spans 12 amino acids. Deletions cut 7 bases from V and 0 bases from J, with 7 bases between.

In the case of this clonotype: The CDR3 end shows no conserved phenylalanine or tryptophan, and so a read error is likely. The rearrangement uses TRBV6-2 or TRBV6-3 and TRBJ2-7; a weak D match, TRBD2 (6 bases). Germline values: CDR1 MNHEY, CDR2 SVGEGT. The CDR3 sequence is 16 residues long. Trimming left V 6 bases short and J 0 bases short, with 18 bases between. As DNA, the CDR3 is TGTGCCAGCAGCGCACCGGGACGGGGGAGCTCCTACGAGCAGTACTCC. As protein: CASSAPGRGSSYEQYS.

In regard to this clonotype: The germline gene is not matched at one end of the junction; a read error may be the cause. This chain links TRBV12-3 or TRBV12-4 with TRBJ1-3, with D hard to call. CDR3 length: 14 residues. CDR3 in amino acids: CASTLEDLPNTRYF. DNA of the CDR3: TGTGCCAGCACCCTCGAGGACCTCCCCAACACCAGATATTTT.

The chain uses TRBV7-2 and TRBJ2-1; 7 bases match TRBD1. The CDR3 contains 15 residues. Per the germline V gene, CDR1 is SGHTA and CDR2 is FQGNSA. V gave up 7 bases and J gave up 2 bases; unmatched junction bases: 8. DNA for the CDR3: TGTGCCAGCACCCTAGAGGGGGCGGCCTACAATGAGCAGTTCTTC. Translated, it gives CASTLEGAAYNEQFF.

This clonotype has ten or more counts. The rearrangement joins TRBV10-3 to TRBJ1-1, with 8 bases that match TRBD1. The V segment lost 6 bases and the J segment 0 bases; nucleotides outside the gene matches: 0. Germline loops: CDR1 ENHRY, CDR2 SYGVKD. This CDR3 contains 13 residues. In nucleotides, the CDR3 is TGTGCCATCAGGGGACAGGTGAACACTGAAGCTTTCTTT. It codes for CAIRGQVNTEAFF.

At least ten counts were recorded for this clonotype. The CDR3 DNA is TGTGCCAGCAGTTATACAGGGTCCCACGAGCAGTACTTC. Protein: CASSYTGSHEQYF. V and J are TRBV5-6 and TRBJ2-7, with D possibly TRBD1 on 6 matching bases. CDR3 size: 13 residues. V was pared by 5 bases and J by 5 bases, with 14 bases between. CDR1 and CDR2 (germline): SGHDT, YYEEEE.

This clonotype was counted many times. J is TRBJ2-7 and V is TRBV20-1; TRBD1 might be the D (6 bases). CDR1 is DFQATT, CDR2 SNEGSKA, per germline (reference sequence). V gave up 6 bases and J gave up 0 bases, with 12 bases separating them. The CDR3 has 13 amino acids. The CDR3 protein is CSASTGSSYEQYF. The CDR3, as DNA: TGCAGTGCATCGACAGGCAGCTCCTACGAGCAGTACTTC.

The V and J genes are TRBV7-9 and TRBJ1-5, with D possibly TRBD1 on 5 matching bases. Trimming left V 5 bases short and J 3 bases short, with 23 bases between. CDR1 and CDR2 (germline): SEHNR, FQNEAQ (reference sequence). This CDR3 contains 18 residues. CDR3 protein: CASSPGGGTDRFNQPQHF. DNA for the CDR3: TGTGCCAGCAGCCCCGGGGGGGGGACTGACCGATTCAATCAGCCCCAGCATTTT.

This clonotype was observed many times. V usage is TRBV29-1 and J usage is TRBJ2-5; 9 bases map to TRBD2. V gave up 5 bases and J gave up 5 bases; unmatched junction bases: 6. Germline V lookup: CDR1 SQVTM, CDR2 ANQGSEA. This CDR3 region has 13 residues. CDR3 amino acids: CSVRRGGSETQYF. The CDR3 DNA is TGCAGCGTTCGGCGGGGGGGCTCGGAGACCCAGTACTTC. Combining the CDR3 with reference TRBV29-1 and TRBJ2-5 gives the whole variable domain SAVISQKPSRDICQRGTSLTIQCQVDSQVTMMFWYRQQPGQSLTLIATANQGSEATYESGFVIDKFPISRPNLTFSTLTVSNMSPEDSSIYLCSVRRGGSETQYFGPGTRLLVL.

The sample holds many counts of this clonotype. CDR3 loop: CASRRQGRGQPQHF. The CDR3 region has the DNA TGTGCCAGCAGGAGACAGGGGCGCGGCCAGCCCCAGCATTTT. This chain links TRBV27 with TRBJ1-5, with TRBD1 matching 8 bases. Germline values: CDR1 MNHEY, CDR2 SMNVEV (reference sequence). CDR3 length: 14 amino acids. V was clipped by 6 bases and J by 7 bases; unmatched bases: 8.

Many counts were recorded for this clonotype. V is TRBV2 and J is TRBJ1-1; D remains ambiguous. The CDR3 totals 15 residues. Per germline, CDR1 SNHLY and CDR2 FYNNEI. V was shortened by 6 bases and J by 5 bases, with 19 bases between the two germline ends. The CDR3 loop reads CASRKGMKTQTEAFF. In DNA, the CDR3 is TGTGCCAGCAGAAAAGGGATGAAGACACAAACTGAAGCTTTCTTT.

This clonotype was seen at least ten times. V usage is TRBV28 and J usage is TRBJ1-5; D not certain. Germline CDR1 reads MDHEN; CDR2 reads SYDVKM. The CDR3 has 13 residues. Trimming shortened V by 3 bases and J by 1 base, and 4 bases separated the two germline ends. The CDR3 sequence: CASSFRSNQPQHF. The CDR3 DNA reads TGTGCCAGCAGTTTTCGGAGCAATCAGCCCCAGCATTTT.

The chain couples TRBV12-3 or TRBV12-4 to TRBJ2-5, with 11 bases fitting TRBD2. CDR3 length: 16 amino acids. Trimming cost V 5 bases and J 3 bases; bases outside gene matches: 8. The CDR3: CASSPLGTSGKETQYF. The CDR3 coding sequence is TGTGCCAGCAGTCCCTTAGGGACTAGCGGAAAAGAGACCCAGTACTTC.

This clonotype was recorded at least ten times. CDR3 nucleotides: TGCGCCAGCAGCTTGGAGGCTAGCGGGGGGTACGAGCAGTACTTC. Amino acids: CASSLEASGGYEQYF. The J gene is TRBJ2-7, the V gene TRBV5-1; TRBD2 matches 11 bases. Unmatched junction bases numbered 3, after V lost 0 bases and J lost 4 bases. From germline, CDR1 is SGHRS and CDR2 YFSETQ. The CDR3 has 15 amino acids.

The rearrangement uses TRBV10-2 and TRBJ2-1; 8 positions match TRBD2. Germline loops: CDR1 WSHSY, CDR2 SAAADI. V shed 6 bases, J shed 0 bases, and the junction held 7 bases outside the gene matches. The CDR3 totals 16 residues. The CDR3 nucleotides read TGCGCCAGCAGCGGGGGGGCTTCCCGCTCCTACAATGAGCAGTTCTTC. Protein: CASSGGASRSYNEQFF.